This is a list of T cell receptor beta chains from one sample in a study of shared clonotypes between healthy human individuals. Here immunoSEQ multiplex PCR was the method, and the copy in TCRdb shows in-frame clones only, minus some. Here the sample spans about 2.3 million clones, 80% to 95% being singletons. Sequenced material: naive CD4+ T cells from PBMCs. These TCRs come from a man between 18 and 35 years old in good health. Some clones in this sample may be carry-over from other donors' samples. Both conserved end residues are part of each CDR3. A D gene is named only where the DNA matches it firmly. Only some rows state a clone size, as once, few, many or a class for expanded clones.

.	TRBV7-9	TRBJ1-5	.	CASSLDRVEQPQHF	TGTGCCAGCAGCTTAGACAGGGTCGAGCAGCCCCAGCATTTT
.	TRBV6-1	TRBJ1-5	few	CASSEPGSGVNQPQHF	TGTGCCAGCAGTGAACCCGGGAGTGGAGTCAATCAGCCCCAGCATTTT
TRBD1	TRBV6-1	TRBJ1-4	.	CASRNRQGINEKLFF	TGTGCCAGCAGGAACCGACAGGGGATTAATGAAAAACTGTTTTTT
TRBD1	TRBV28	TRBJ1-5	once	CASSLPQGSNQPQHF	TGTGCCAGCAGTTTACCACAGGGGAGCAATCAGCCCCAGCATTTT
TRBD2	TRBV12-5	TRBJ2-5	.	CASGIAGETQYF	TGTGCTAGTGGGATAGCGGGAGAGACCCAGTACTTC
.	TRBV28	TRBJ2-7	.	CASSRGHPGTYEQYF	TGTGCCAGCAGCCGCGGACACCCTGGAACCTACGAGCAGTACTTC
.	TRBV5-1	TRBJ1-1	.	CASSLAGIGGTEAFF	TGCGCCAGCAGCTTGGCCGGGATCGGCGGCACTGAAGCTTTCTTT
.	TRBV19	TRBJ1-1	.	CASSTDFLNTEAFF	TGTGCCAGTAGTACGGACTTCCTGAACACTGAAGCTTTCTTT
.	TRBV9	TRBJ2-2	.	CASSVDPGNTGELFF	TGTGCCAGCAGCGTAGATCCTGGCAACACCGGGGAGCTGTTTTTT
.	TRBV5-8	TRBJ1-2	.	CAAGVGATNYGYTF	TGTGCCGCTGGTGTGGGGGCGACGAACTATGGCTACACCTTC
.	TRBV10-3	TRBJ2-6	.	CAITQGQTPSGANVLTF	TGTGCCATCACCCAGGGACAAACCCCCTCTGGGGCCAACGTCCTGACTTTC
.	TRBV7-9	TRBJ1-5	.	CASSSPNQPQHF	TGTGCCAGCAGCTCCCCAAATCAGCCCCAGCATTTT
.	TRBV28	TRBJ1-2	.	CASNRSGLGYTF	TGTGCCAGCAATCGATCGGGGCTCGGCTACACCTTC
.	TRBV14	TRBJ1-6	.	CASSHAAGVNNSPLHF	TGTGCCAGCAGCCACGCGGCGGGGGTGAATAATTCACCCCTCCACTTT
.	TRBV28	TRBJ1-1	.	CASSSVMNTEAFF	TGTGCCAGCAGTTCGGTGATGAACACTGAAGCTTTCTTT
.	TRBV7-9	TRBJ1-5	.	CASSLGAGAGNQPQHF	TGTGCCAGCAGCTTAGGAGCGGGGGCCGGGAATCAGCCCCAGCATTTT
TRBD1	TRBV6-5	TRBJ1-1	.	CAISEGGTGNKAFF	TGTGCCATCAGTGAAGGGGGGACAGGGAATAAAGCTTTCTTT
.	TRBV29-1	TRBJ2-3	.	CSVERGGADTQYF	TGCAGCGTCGAGCGTGGGGGCGCAGATACGCAGTATTTT
.	TRBV5-1	TRBJ1-2	.	CASSPEGGPHGYTF	TGCGCCAGCAGCCCCGAGGGGGGGCCCCATGGCTACACCTTC
TRBD1	TRBV19	TRBJ2-1	.	CASSRGTGIYNEQFF	TGTGCCTCCTCACGCGGGACAGGGATCTACAATGAGCAGTTCTTC
TRBD1	TRBV7-9	TRBJ2-5	.	CASSLSPGQGQETQYF	TGTGCCAGCAGCTTGTCGCCGGGACAGGGACAAGAGACCCAGTACTTC
TRBD1	TRBV9	TRBJ1-1	few	CASSEGQGSGTEAFF	TGTGCCAGCAGCGAGGGACAGGGGAGCGGCACTGAAGCTTTCTTT
TRBD1	TRBV5-5	TRBJ1-5	.	CASSQRQGAGNQPQHF	TGTGCCAGCAGCCAACGACAGGGGGCGGGTAATCAGCCCCAGCATTTT
TRBD2	TRBV27	TRBJ2-1	.	CASSTVAGGSNEQFF	TGTGCCAGCAGTACTGTGGCGGGAGGGAGCAATGAGCAGTTCTTC
TRBD2	TRBV11-1	TRBJ2-1	.	CASSYQAGGSYNEQFF	TGTGCCAGCAGCTATCAAGCGGGAGGCTCCTACAATGAGCAGTTCTTC
TRBD2	TRBV29-1	TRBJ2-3	.	CSVDSGRGTDTQYF	TGCAGCGTTGACAGCGGGAGAGGCACAGATACGCAGTATTTT
.	TRBV2	TRBJ1-1	.	CASSEGGAALTEAFF	TGTGCCAGCAGTGAAGGTGGGGCCGCGCTCACTGAAGCTTTCTTT
.	TRBV28	TRBJ2-4	.	CASSLPDKLLAKNIQYF	TGTGCCAGCAGTTTACCCGACAAGCTGCTAGCCAAAAACATTCAGTACTTC
TRBD2	TRBV7-2	TRBJ2-7	.	CASSPGGASSYEQYF	TGTGCCAGCAGCCCCGGGGGGGCGAGCTCCTACGAGCAGTACTTC
.	TRBV13	TRBJ2-1	.	CASSLDGGDSDNEQFF	TGTGCCAGCAGCTTAGATGGAGGGGATAGCGACAATGAGCAGTTCTTC
.	TRBV18	TRBJ2-1	.	CASSPVGTFGGQQFF	TGTGCCAGCTCACCGGTTGGGACGTTCGGGGGCCAGCAGTTCTTC
TRBD2	TRBV7-3	TRBJ2-7	.	CASSLGTSGNHEQYF	TGTGCCAGCAGCTTGGGGACTAGCGGGAACCACGAGCAGTACTTC
.	TRBV18	TRBJ1-1	.	CASSPLGTNTEAFF	TGTGCCAGCTCACCTCTCGGGACAAACACTGAAGCTTTCTTT
TRBD1	TRBV10-2	TRBJ1-2	.	CASSDPGPGGYGYTF	TGCGCCAGCAGTGATCCAGGCCCAGGGGGCTATGGCTACACCTTC
TRBD1	TRBV18	TRBJ2-1	.	CASSPGTGDDEQFF	TGTGCCAGCTCACCAGGGACAGGGGACGATGAGCAGTTCTTC
.	TRBV6-1	TRBJ1-2	.	CASLASGGAYGYTF	TGTGCCAGCCTAGCCTCCGGGGGCGCCTATGGCTACACCTTC
.	TRBV9	TRBJ2-2	once	CASSVEAFPPGELFF	TGTGCCAGCAGCGTAGAAGCCTTCCCCCCCGGGGAGCTGTTTTTT
TRBD2	TRBV7-9	TRBJ2-1	.	CASSLLGLAGNEQFF	TGTGCCAGCAGCCTTCTCGGACTAGCCGGGAATGAGCAGTTCTTC
.	TRBV19	TRBJ2-7	.	CASSRSGLRSSYEQYF	TGTGCCAGTAGCCGCTCGGGACTCCGGAGCTCCTACGAGCAGTACTTC
.	TRBV27	TRBJ2-2	.	CASSFIHGVADGELFF	TGTGCCAGCAGTTTCATCCATGGGGTAGCAGACGGGGAGCTGTTTTTT
.	TRBV5-1	TRBJ2-7	.	CASSLVGRSGEQYF	TGCGCCAGCAGCTTGGTGGGGAGGAGTGGCGAGCAGTACTTC
.	TRBV29-1	TRBJ1-2	.	CSVEGVKGRGYGYTF	TGCAGCGTTGAAGGTGTTAAGGGGCGCGGCTATGGCTACACCTTC
.	TRBV5-1	TRBJ2-3	once	CASSRTSTDTQYF	TGCGCCAGCAGCCGTACTAGCACAGATACGCAGTATTTT
.	TRBV7-9	TRBJ1-1	.	CASSLAAEAFF	TGTGCCAGCAGCTTAGCCGCTGAAGCTTTCTTT
TRBD2	TRBV6-1	TRBJ2-7	.	CASSPGGALSFEQYF	TGTGCCAGCAGTCCGGGGGGGGCGCTTAGTTTCGAGCAGTACTTC
.	TRBV4-2	TRBJ2-1	.	CASSQDLGAPSEQFF	TGTGCCAGCAGCCAAGATTTGGGTGCTCCCAGTGAGCAGTTCTTC
TRBD1	TRBV7-8	TRBJ2-5	.	CASSLASGGAAETQYF	TGTGCCAGCAGCTTAGCTTCAGGGGGCGCGGCCGAGACCCAGTACTTC
TRBD1	TRBV19	TRBJ1-1	.	CASSIRQGNTEAFF	TGTGCCAGTAGTATCCGACAGGGGAACACTGAAGCTTTCTTT
TRBD1	TRBV6-1	TRBJ1-5	.	CASSEAPVGRGDF	TGTGCCAGCAGTGAAGCACCCGTGGGCAGGGGGGATTTT
.	TRBV29-1	TRBJ2-6	once	CSIRQANSGANVLTF	TGCAGCATACGACAGGCGAACTCTGGGGCCAACGTCCTGACTTTC